A single T cell receptor beta chain is shown here with its context. Its antigen is not known. Profiled with immunoSEQ multiplex PCR; TCRdb holds only in-frame clones, not every one. The profile shows 12,000 or so clones, around 94% of them singletons. The sample originates from a study of T cells in narcolepsy. About the research overall: Donors had narcolepsy type 1 or type 2, or were healthy controls. Findings and caveats of the study: Blood of same and different patients, but not healthy controls, reportedly held recurring autoreactive clonotypes. Same-patient CSF and blood CD4+ T cell clonotypes included HCRT-specific and TRIB2-specific autoreactive ones. In some patient and control memory CD4+ samples, autoreactive clones were absent.

The germline V gene encodes CDR1 MGHDK and CDR2 SYGVNS. V was pared by 2 bases and J by 0 bases, with 1 base of the junction left unmatched. The CDR3 totals 15 residues. This rearrangement joins TRBV25-1 to TRBJ2-3; TRBD1 matches 8 bases. Material: CD45RA- memory CD4+ T cells from PBMCs. The sequence derives from a human donor with narcolepsy. CDR3 coding DNA: TGTGCCAGCAGTGAACAGGGGGCGAGCACAGATACGCAGTATTTT. This translates into CASSEQGASTDTQYF.